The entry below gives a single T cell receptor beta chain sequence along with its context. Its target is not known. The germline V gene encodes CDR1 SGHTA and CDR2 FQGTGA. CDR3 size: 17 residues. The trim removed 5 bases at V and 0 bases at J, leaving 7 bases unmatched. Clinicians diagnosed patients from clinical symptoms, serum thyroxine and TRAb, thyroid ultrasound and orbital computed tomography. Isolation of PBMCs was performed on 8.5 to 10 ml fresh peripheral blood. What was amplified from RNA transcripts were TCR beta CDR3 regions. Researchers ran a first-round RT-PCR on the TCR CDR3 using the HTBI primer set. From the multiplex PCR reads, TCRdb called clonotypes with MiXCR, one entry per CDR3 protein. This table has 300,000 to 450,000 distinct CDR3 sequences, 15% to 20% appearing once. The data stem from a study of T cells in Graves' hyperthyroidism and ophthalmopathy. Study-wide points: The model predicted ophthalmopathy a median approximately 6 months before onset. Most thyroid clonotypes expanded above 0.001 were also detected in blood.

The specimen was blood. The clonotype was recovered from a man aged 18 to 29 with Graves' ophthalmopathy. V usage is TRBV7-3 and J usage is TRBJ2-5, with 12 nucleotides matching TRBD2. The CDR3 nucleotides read TGTGCCAGCAGCGAAACCGGGACTAGCGGGTACCAAGAGACCCAGTACTTC. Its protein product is CASSETGTSGYQETQYF. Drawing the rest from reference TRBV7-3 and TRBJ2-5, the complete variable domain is GAGVSQTPSNKVTEKGKYVELRCDPISGHTALYWYRQSLGQGPEFLIYFQGTGAADDSGLPNDRFFAVRPEGSVSTLKIQRTERGDSAVYLCASSETGTSGYQETQYFGPGTRLLVL.